The present TCR beta chain was sequenced within a study of beta chain features in type 1 diabetes. Every bit of the isolated RNA underwent reverse transcription, so sequencing read expressed TCRB transcripts. For naive, central memory and regulatory T cell samples, reads averaged roughly 3.7 million. Sequencing was performed with immunoSEQ multiplex PCR; in TCRdb, only in-frame clones are kept and a portion is missing. The sample contains 310,000 or so clones, around 9.3% of which appear only once. Germline lookup yields CDR1 MGHRA and CDR2 YSYEKL. CDR3 size: 13 residues. The germline V and J ends were trimmed by 0 bases and 3 bases, with 6 bases remaining between them. As for this clone: Its target is unknown. The same CDR3 can be traced to other DNA sequences in this sample.

Whole-study findings and limits: Significant though moderate, a shortening of TCRB CDR3s appeared in all four CD4+ subsets of Type 1 diabetes patients. High TCR expression in some cells could lead to their over-representation in cDNA sequencing.

Sequencing was performed on central memory CD4+ T cells from blood. The chain employs TRBV4-1 and TRBJ2-7, with D possibly being TRBD2 (6 bases). This receptor was identified in a man aged 25-45 years with type 1 diabetes. The CDR3 region is CASSQEGGYEQYF. The CDR3 coding sequence is TGCGCCAGCAGCCAAGAGGGGGGCTACGAGCAGTACTTC.